A selection of T cell receptor beta chains follows, all from one sample in a study of shared clonotypes between healthy human individuals. The assay was immunoSEQ multiplex PCR, and TCRdb's table has in-frame clones only and misses some. Here the sample spans approximately 980,000 clones, about three quarters being singletons. Material for sequencing was memory CD4+ T cells sorted from blood. Source of these receptors: a man younger than 35 in good health. The CDR3 runs from the conserved cysteine through the conserved F or W. Each record gives: clone size, J gene, V gene, D gene, CDR3 DNA, CDR3 protein. The D gene is left open where the match is weak. The size of a clone is reported for some rows only, either as once, few or many, or as a class for expanded clones.

clone size: once
J gene: TRBJ2-7
V gene: TRBV6-1
D gene: -
CDR3 DNA: TGTGCCAGCAGGGCTGACAGGATCCTCTCCTACGAGCAGTACTTC
CDR3 protein: CASRADRILSYEQYF

clone size: -
J gene: TRBJ1-4
V gene: TRBV30
D gene: -
CDR3 DNA: TGTGCCTGGAGTGTATCGGGGGGCGGCGAAAAACTGTTTTTT
CDR3 protein: CAWSVSGGGEKLFF

clone size: -
J gene: TRBJ1-6
V gene: TRBV9
D gene: -
CDR3 DNA: TGTGCCAGCAGCGTAGGACAGCTTAATAATTCACCCCTCCACTTT
CDR3 protein: CASSVGQLNNSPLHF

clone size: -
J gene: TRBJ2-3
V gene: TRBV29-1
D gene: TRBD1
CDR3 DNA: TGCAGCGTGGACAGGGTGTTAGCGTCCACAGATACGCAGTATTTT
CDR3 protein: CSVDRVLASTDTQYF

clone size: -
J gene: TRBJ2-2
V gene: TRBV7-7
D gene: -
CDR3 DNA: TGTGCTAGCAGCTTACTGGGGGGGCCCCAAGACGGGGAGCTGTTTTTT
CDR3 protein: CASSLLGGPQDGELFF

clone size: -
J gene: TRBJ2-1
V gene: TRBV4-1
D gene: TRBD2
CDR3 DNA: TGCGCCAGCAGCCTGCAGTACGGGACTAGCGGGAGAGTTGAGCAGTTCTTC
CDR3 protein: CASSLQYGTSGRVEQFF

clone size: -
J gene: TRBJ1-2
V gene: TRBV29-1
D gene: -
CDR3 DNA: TGCAGCGTTGTGGCAGTGGACTATGGCTACACCTTC
CDR3 protein: CSVVAVDYGYTF

clone size: -
J gene: TRBJ2-2
V gene: TRBV5-6
D gene: TRBD1
CDR3 DNA: TGTGCCAGCAGCCTTAGGGGGCTCACCGGGGAGCTGTTTTTT
CDR3 protein: CASSLRGLTGELFF

clone size: few
J gene: TRBJ1-5
V gene: TRBV29-1
D gene: -
CDR3 DNA: TGCAGCGTTCAAGTGAAGGATCAGCCCCAGCATTTT
CDR3 protein: CSVQVKDQPQHF

clone size: -
J gene: TRBJ2-7
V gene: TRBV7-2
D gene: -
CDR3 DNA: TGTGCCAGCAGCAAAATGCAGGGAGGAACCTACGAGCAGTACTTC
CDR3 protein: CASSKMQGGTYEQYF

clone size: -
J gene: TRBJ2-7
V gene: TRBV7-8
D gene: TRBD1
CDR3 DNA: TGTGCCACCCTTGGACAGGGCTCCTACGAGCAGTACTTC
CDR3 protein: CATLGQGSYEQYF

clone size: -
J gene: TRBJ2-7
V gene: TRBV5-4
D gene: TRBD1
CDR3 DNA: TGTGCCAGCAGACGGGACAGGGAATCAACCTACGAGCAGTACTTC
CDR3 protein: CASRRDRESTYEQYF

clone size: -
J gene: TRBJ2-3
V gene: TRBV6-1
D gene: TRBD1
CDR3 DNA: TGTGCCAGCAGGGACAGGCGAACTAGCACAGATACGCAGTATTTT
CDR3 protein: CASRDRRTSTDTQYF

clone size: -
J gene: TRBJ2-3
V gene: TRBV29-1
D gene: TRBD1
CDR3 DNA: TGCAGTGGGACCAAAAACTACCAGGGGGTTTGGTATACGCAGTATTTT
CDR3 protein: CSGTKNYQGVWYTQYF

clone size: -
J gene: TRBJ1-1
V gene: TRBV6-5
D gene: -
CDR3 DNA: TGTGCCAGCGGCCCCCCCTCGACCAGTGAAGCTTTCTTT
CDR3 protein: CASGPPSTSEAFF

clone size: -
J gene: TRBJ2-6
V gene: TRBV5-4
D gene: -
CDR3 DNA: TGTGCCAGCAGCTTACAGGGCTCTGGGGCCAACGTCCTGACTTTC
CDR3 protein: CASSLQGSGANVLTF

clone size: -
J gene: TRBJ1-1
V gene: TRBV14
D gene: -
CDR3 DNA: TGTGCCAGCAGCCTCTTCCAGCAAGAAGCTTTCTTT
CDR3 protein: CASSLFQQEAFF

clone size: -
J gene: TRBJ2-1
V gene: TRBV7-2
D gene: TRBD2
CDR3 DNA: TGTGCCAGCAGCGCTGGACTAGCGGAATACAATGAGCAGTTCTTC
CDR3 protein: CASSAGLAEYNEQFF

clone size: -
J gene: TRBJ1-2
V gene: TRBV4-1
D gene: -
CDR3 DNA: TGCGCCAGCAGTTTATCAAACTATGGCTACACCTTC
CDR3 protein: CASSLSNYGYTF

clone size: -
J gene: TRBJ1-2
V gene: TRBV5-6
D gene: -
CDR3 DNA: TGTGCCACCACAAAAGTGGGAATCTATGGCTACACCTTC
CDR3 protein: CATTKVGIYGYTF

clone size: -
J gene: TRBJ1-1
V gene: TRBV10-2
D gene: TRBD1
CDR3 DNA: TGCGCCAGCAGTGAGTTAAGGACAGGGAAGGCTTTCTTT
CDR3 protein: CASSELRTGKAFF

clone size: few
J gene: TRBJ2-1
V gene: TRBV7-8
D gene: -
CDR3 DNA: TGTGCCAGCACCAAGCCGGGGGAGAGCCACAATGAGCAGTTCTTC
CDR3 protein: CASTKPGESHNEQFF